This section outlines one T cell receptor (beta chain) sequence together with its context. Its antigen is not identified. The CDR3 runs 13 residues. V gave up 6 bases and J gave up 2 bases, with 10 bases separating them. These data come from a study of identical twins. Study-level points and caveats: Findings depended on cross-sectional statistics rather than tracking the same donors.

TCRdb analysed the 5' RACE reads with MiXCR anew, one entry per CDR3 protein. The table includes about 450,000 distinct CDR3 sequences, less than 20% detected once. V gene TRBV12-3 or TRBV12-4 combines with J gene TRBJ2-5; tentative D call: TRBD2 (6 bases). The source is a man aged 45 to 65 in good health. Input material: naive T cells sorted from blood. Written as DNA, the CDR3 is TGTGCCAGCAGCTCCGGGGGACAAGAGACCCAGTACTTC. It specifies CASSSGGQETQYF.